Following are 32 T cell receptor beta chains from one sample sequenced in a study of T cells in Graves' hyperthyroidism and ophthalmopathy. Amplified TCR beta CDR3 regions came from RNA transcripts. First-round RT-PCR of the TCR CDR3 relied on the HTBI primer set. TCRdb passed the multiplex PCR reads through MiXCR, listing each CDR3 protein once. The data hold 530,000 or so distinct CDR3 sequences, with about 15% observed a single time. Sequencing was carried out using blood. The receptors stem from a woman between 18 and 29 years old with Graves' ophthalmopathy.

This clonotype was found many times. The CDR3, as DNA: TGTGCCAGCAGCCCTACTAGCGGAGGCTACAATGAGCAGTTCTTC. Translation: CASSPTSGGYNEQFF. The chain combines TRBV7-2 with TRBJ2-1; 8 nucleotides align to TRBD2. The CDR3 has 15 amino acids. The germline gives CDR1 SGHTA, CDR2 FQGNSA. The trim removed 5 bases at V and 3 bases at J, leaving 6 bases unmatched.

This rearrangement joins TRBV7-9 to TRBJ2-7; 16 bases map to TRBD2. Germline CDR1 is SEHNR and CDR2 is FQNEAQ (reference sequence). J gave up 5 bases and V 3 bases, and 1 base lay outside the gene matches. The CDR3 is 15 residues long. This CDR3 is CASSLGTSGRDEQYF. CDR3 in DNA: TGTGCCAGCAGCTTGGGGACTAGCGGGAGGGACGAGCAGTACTTC.

There are a few counts of this clonotype. This chain uses TRBV6-1 with TRBJ1-1, with 8 bases matching TRBD1. With V trimmed by 5 bases and J by 8 bases, 19 bases remained unmatched. Germline V gene data show CDR1 as MNHNS and CDR2 as SASEGT. This CDR3 comprises 17 residues. CDR3 nucleotide sequence: TGTGCCAGCAGTCATTCTTACAGGGGGTCCATACTTTCCGAAGCTTTCTTT. Its protein is CASSHSYRGSILSEAFF.

J is TRBJ2-3 and V is TRBV7-2; 13 nucleotides agree with TRBD2. CDR1 and CDR2 (germline): SGHTA, FQGNSA. V lost 4 bases and J lost 4; bases outside the gene matches: 11. The CDR3 is 18 amino acids. CDR3: CASSSPTSGRAGADTQYF. The CDR3 region has the DNA TGTGCCAGCAGCTCCCCCACTAGCGGGAGGGCCGGGGCAGATACGCAGTATTTT.

This clonotype has at least ten counts. The J gene is TRBJ1-3, the V gene TRBV3-1; tentatively, D is TRBD1 (5 bases). Germline V CDR1 and CDR2: LGHDT, YNNKEL (reference sequence). Trimming stripped 2 bases from V and 0 bases from J, with 8 bases between. The CDR3 spans 15 residues. The CDR3, as DNA: TGTGCCAGCAGCCAAACCGGGACCTCTGGAAACACCATATATTTT. It is translated as CASSQTGTSGNTIYF.

This clonotype appeared many times. The V and J genes are TRBV6-2 or TRBV6-3 and TRBJ2-5, with 10 positions matching TRBD2. The J segment lost 5 bases and the V segment lost 2 bases, leaving 5 bases of the junction unmatched. The CDR3 runs to 15 residues. Germline V gene lookup returns CDR1 MNHEY and CDR2 SVGEGT. This CDR3 is CASSYTGLAFETQYF. CDR3 nucleotide sequence: TGTGCCAGCAGTTACACGGGACTAGCGTTTGAGACCCAGTACTTC.

This clonotype was recorded many times. The rearrangement links TRBV18 to TRBJ2-2, with TRBD1 matching 8 bases. V shed 3 bases and J 7 bases; nucleotides not matched to a gene: 4. The CDR3 spans 14 residues. Germline V gene sequence: CDR1 KGHSH, CDR2 LQKENI. The CDR3, as DNA: TGTGCCAGCTCACCTGGACAGGGAGACGGGGAGCTGTTTTTT. Protein sequence: CASSPGQGDGELFF.

The chain uses TRBV29-1 and TRBJ2-1; D call uncertain. The CDR3 loop spans 14 amino acids. The V end lost 4 bases, the J end lost 4 bases, and 14 bases lay between the germline ends. Per the germline V gene, CDR1 is SQVTM and CDR2 is ANQGSEA. CDR3 coding DNA: TGCAGCGTTGCTTCACGCCTTAATTACAATGAGCAGTTCTTC. This sequence encodes CSVASRLNYNEQFF.

This clonotype showed up many times. V gene TRBV28 combines with J gene TRBJ1-1; D possibly corresponds to TRBD1 (5 bases). Germline CDR1 reads MDHEN; CDR2 reads SYDVKM. This CDR3 has 17 residues. Trimming took 7 bases from V and 3 from J, leaving 24 bases between them. The CDR3 loop reads CASIGRGQKWADTEAFF. Written as DNA, the CDR3 is TGTGCCAGCATAGGACGGGGCCAAAAGTGGGCTGACACTGAAGCTTTCTTT.

This clonotype showed up just a few times. The chain recombines TRBV7-9 with TRBJ2-7; weak D call: TRBD2 (6 bases). Germline V gene sequence: CDR1 SEHNR, CDR2 FQNEAQ (reference sequence). Between the trimmed V and J ends, which lost 5 bases and 6 bases, there was a span of 17 bases. This CDR3 has 14 residues. This CDR3 reads CASSAGLVRTEQYF. The CDR3 bases are TGTGCCAGCAGCGCGGGACTGGTTAGAACCGAGCAGTACTTC.

In this sample, this clonotype turned up many times. The rearrangement joins TRBV30 to TRBJ1-1; D not certain. This CDR3 comprises 13 residues. The ends were cut back, 2 bases at V and 1 base at J, with 8 bases in the middle. CDR1 and CDR2 (germline): GTSNPN, SVGIG (reference sequence). The CDR3 spells CAWSSTPNTEAFF. DNA for the CDR3: TGTGCCTGGAGTTCGACACCGAACACTGAAGCTTTCTTT.

In its sample, this clonotype was seen many times. This chain uses TRBV18 with TRBJ2-1; D is tentatively TRBD1 or TRBD2 (5 bases each). Germline V CDR1 and CDR2: KGHSH, LQKENI. V lost 0 bases to trimming and J lost 0 bases, with 9 bases between them. CDR3 length: 16 amino acids. The CDR3 nucleotides are TGTGCCAGCTCACCACCGAAGGGGAGCTCCTACAATGAGCAGTTCTTC. Residues: CASSPPKGSSYNEQFF. The full variable domain, in which reference TRBV18 and TRBJ2-1 provide the parts outside the CDR3, is NAGVMQNPRHLVRRRGQEARLRCSPMKGHSHVYWYRQLPEEGLKFMVYLQKENIIDESGMPKERFSAEFPKEGPSILRIQQVVRGDSAAYFCASSPPKGSSYNEQFFGPGTRLTVL.

The CDR3 coding sequence is TGTGCCAGCAGCTTAGCTGGGAGAAATAATTCACCCCTCCACTTT. Protein sequence: CASSLAGRNNSPLHF. This chain uses TRBV7-6 with TRBJ1-6; the D is unclear. The CDR3 spans 15 residues. Trimming shortened V by 0 bases and J by 5 bases, and 8 bases separated the two germline ends. Per the germline V gene, CDR1 is SGHVS and CDR2 is FNYEAQ.

The chain employs TRBV5-6 and TRBJ1-4; D gene uncertain. V was pared by 3 bases and J by 8 bases, with 14 bases between. In germline, CDR1 is SGHDT, CDR2 YYEEEE. This CDR3 has 14 amino acids. CDR3 sequence reads: CASSWAGEEEKLFF. CDR3 DNA sequence: TGTGCCAGCAGCTGGGCAGGAGAAGAGGAAAAACTGTTTTTT.

This clonotype showed up many times. The rearrangement uses TRBV6-1 and TRBJ1-2, with D perhaps TRBD1 (5 bases). This CDR3 spans 14 amino acids. Between the trimmed V and J ends, which lost 1 base and 3 bases, there was a span of 9 bases. The V gene's germline CDR1 is MNHNS and CDR2 SASEGT. For the CDR3, the DNA is TGTGCCAGCAGTGAAGTATGGGGCGACTATGGCTACACCTTC. This translates into CASSEVWGDYGYTF.

This clonotype was picked up many times. The rearrangement joins TRBV11-2 to TRBJ1-6; D is possibly TRBD1 (6 bases). Germline assignment: CDR1 SGHAT and CDR2 FQNNGV. The CDR3 length is 16 residues. V gave up 6 bases and J gave up 9 bases, with 21 bases separating them. The CDR3 protein is CASRNQDSYEGSPLHF. The CDR3 coding sequence is TGTGCCAGCAGAAATCAGGACAGTTACGAGGGTTCACCCCTCCACTTT.

This clonotype was observed many times. V is TRBV6-1 and J is TRBJ1-2; TRBD1 aligns across 9 bases. V gave up 6 bases and J gave up 0 bases; unmatched junction bases: 2. CDR1 is MNHNS, CDR2 SASEGT, per germline. The CDR3 runs 14 residues. The CDR3 is CASRGTGSNYGYTF. The CDR3, as DNA: TGTGCCAGCAGAGGGACAGGGTCTAACTATGGCTACACCTTC.

This clonotype was seen ten or more times. The genes are TRBV30 and TRBJ1-2; D uncertain. V dropped 0 bases and J dropped 4 bases, with 12 bases sitting between them. Germline values: CDR1 GTSNPN, CDR2 SVGIG (reference sequence). The CDR3 sequence is 14 residues long. The CDR3 sequence: CAWSVAGKVYGYTF. DNA for the CDR3: TGTGCCTGGAGTGTGGCAGGAAAGGTCTATGGCTACACCTTC. Full variable domain (outside the CDR3, taken from reference TRBV30 and TRBJ1-2): SQTIHQWPATLVQPVGSPLSLECTVEGTSNPNLYWYRQAAGRGLQLLFYSVGIGQISSEVPQNLSASRPQDRQFILSSKKLLLSDSGFYLCAWSVAGKVYGYTFGSGTRLTVV.

This clonotype was observed a handful of times. The rearrangement links TRBV20-1 to TRBJ2-1, with a weak D call TRBD1 (6 bases). Looked up from germline, CDR1 is DFQATT and CDR2 is SNEGSKA (reference sequence). The germline V and J ends were trimmed by 3 bases and 4 bases, with 16 bases remaining between them. The CDR3 totals 15 residues. CDR3 region: CSASLLAGEYNEQFF. The CDR3 DNA reads as TGCAGTGCTAGTCTTCTGGCAGGGGAATACAATGAGCAGTTCTTC.

CDR3 loop: CASSPGGQANTEAFF. In DNA, the CDR3 is TGCGCCAGCAGCCCTGGGGGACAGGCAAACACTGAAGCTTTCTTT. The chain recombines TRBV4-1 with TRBJ1-1; 8 nucleotides match TRBD1. CDR3 length: 15 amino acids. The V gene end was trimmed by 4 bases and the J gene end by 2 bases; junction bases not matched to a gene: 6. Germline CDR1 is MGHRA and CDR2 is YSYEKL.

The V gene is TRBV20-1, the J gene TRBJ2-7; 11 positions match TRBD1. Trimming at V came to 3 bases and at J to 3 bases, leaving 4 bases not matched to a gene. Germline-derived CDR1 and CDR2 are DFQATT and SNEGSKA (reference sequence). The CDR3 contains 14 residues. For the CDR3, the DNA is TGCAGTGCTAGGGGACAGGGGGAAGACTACGAGCAGTACTTC. It codes for CSARGQGEDYEQYF.

V usage is TRBV5-8 and J usage is TRBJ1-3, with 7 bases identical to TRBD1. Trimming took 7 bases from V and 0 from J; bases not matched to a gene: 7. This CDR3 contains 15 residues. Germline CDR1 is SGHTS and CDR2 is YDEGEE. The CDR3 DNA follows: TGTGCCAGCTGGGGACAGAGCTCCTCTGGAAACACCATATATTTT. Translating gives CASWGQSSSGNTIYF.

This clonotype was observed many times. The CDR3 is CASSLKSSGGTRKSYEQYF. CDR3 DNA sequence: TGTGCCAGCAGCTTGAAGAGTTCGGGGGGAACTAGAAAGTCCTACGAGCAGTACTTC. The chain employs TRBV7-8 and TRBJ2-7; 7 bases match TRBD2. The CDR3 loop spans 19 amino acids. From germline, CDR1 is SGHVS and CDR2 FQNEAQ. V lost 3 bases to trimming and J lost 1 base; unmatched junction nucleotides: 18.

This clonotype was seen ten or more times. The chain couples TRBV3-1 to TRBJ2-4; D perhaps matches TRBD1 (7 bases). Deletions cut 5 bases from V and 9 bases from J, with 20 bases between. The CDR3 spans 15 residues. Germline V lookup: CDR1 LGHDT, CDR2 YNNKEL (reference sequence). The CDR3 DNA follows: TGTGCCAGCAGCTCTACGACAGGGAGGTACGGCATTCAGTACTTC. Its translation: CASSSTTGRYGIQYF.

This chain uses TRBV27 with TRBJ2-5; unclear D gene. Per germline, CDR1 MNHEY and CDR2 SMNVEV (reference sequence). Trimming took off 5 bases at V and 2 bases at J, with 12 bases between the two ends. CDR3 length: 14 amino acids. CDR3 nucleotides: TGTGCCAGCAGTGGGATCGGTATACAAGAGACCCAGTACTTC. It translates to CASSGIGIQETQYF.

The chain carries TRBV11-2 and TRBJ2-7, with 13 bases identical to TRBD2. Germline trimming cut 6 bases from V and 6 bases from J; bases unmatched to any gene: 8. Germline V gives CDR1 SGHAT, CDR2 FQNNGV. This CDR3 contains 15 residues. The CDR3 DNA reads TGTGCCAGCAGTGGACGGACTAGCGGGAGTAGCGAGCAGTACTTC. Translated, it gives CASSGRTSGSSEQYF.

This clonotype was observed a few times. The V and J genes are TRBV9 and TRBJ2-3; TRBD2 aligns across 10 bases. Trimming removed 3 bases from V and 6 bases from J; junction bases left unmatched: 13. The CDR3 has 17 amino acids. Germline-derived CDR1 and CDR2 are SGDLS and YYNGEE. Here the CDR3 DNA reads TGTGCCAGCAGCGCCTACCTAGCGGGAGAGGATAGCGATACGCAGTATTTT. As protein: CASSAYLAGEDSDTQYF.

This clonotype was seen many times. The rearrangement joins TRBV3-1 to TRBJ2-7; 7 bases align to TRBD1. The CDR3 has 13 residues. The germline gives CDR1 LGHDT, CDR2 YNNKEL (reference sequence). V lost 1 base and J lost 6; bases outside the gene matches: 3. This chain's CDR3 is CASSQAPGGEQYF. DNA of the CDR3: TGTGCCAGCAGCCAAGCGCCAGGGGGCGAGCAGTACTTC.

This clonotype has a single count. V gene TRBV12-3 or TRBV12-4 combines with J gene TRBJ2-2; 11 nucleotides line up with TRBD1. The CDR3 is made up of 17 amino acids. The junction had 7 bases not matched to a gene; V was cut back by 5 bases and J by 2 bases. CDR3 coding DNA: TGTGCCAGCAGTCCCGGGACAGGGGGAAGAAACACCGGGGAGCTGTTTTTT. Protein product: CASSPGTGGRNTGELFF.

This clonotype was seen repeatedly, ten times or more. The chain joins TRBV6-1 to TRBJ1-1; the D gene is possibly TRBD1 (6 bases). There are 13 residues in the CDR3. The germline V gene has CDR1 MNHNS and CDR2 SASEGT. V was cut by 8 bases and J by 4 bases, with 14 bases left in between. This CDR3 is CASEAGGGTEAFF. DNA for the CDR3: TGTGCCAGCGAAGCCGGGGGCGGCACTGAAGCTTTCTTT.

The chain uses TRBV19 and TRBJ1-2; 7 bases are shared with TRBD1. V gave up 4 bases and J gave up 4 bases; unmatched junction bases: 3. CDR3 length: 13 residues. Per the germline V gene, CDR1 is LNHDA and CDR2 is SQIVND (reference sequence). This CDR3 reads CASSRDRIYGYTF. The CDR3 bases are TGTGCCAGTAGTAGGGACAGAATCTATGGCTACACCTTC.

This clonotype showed up many times. V gene TRBV30 combines with J gene TRBJ1-6; no clear D gene. Germline V gene sequence: CDR1 GTSNPN, CDR2 SVGIG (reference sequence). The V end was cut by 0 bases, the J end by 11 bases, with 8 bases between. This CDR3 has 12 amino acids. The CDR3 is CAWSVGLTPLHF. CDR3 bases: TGTGCCTGGAGTGTGGGGTTGACACCCCTCCACTTT. The full variable domain, completed using reference TRBV30 and TRBJ1-6, is SQTIHQWPATLVQPVGSPLSLECTVEGTSNPNLYWYRQAAGRGLQLLFYSVGIGQISSEVPQNLSASRPQDRQFILSSKKLLLSDSGFYLCAWSVGLTPLHFGNGTRLTVT.